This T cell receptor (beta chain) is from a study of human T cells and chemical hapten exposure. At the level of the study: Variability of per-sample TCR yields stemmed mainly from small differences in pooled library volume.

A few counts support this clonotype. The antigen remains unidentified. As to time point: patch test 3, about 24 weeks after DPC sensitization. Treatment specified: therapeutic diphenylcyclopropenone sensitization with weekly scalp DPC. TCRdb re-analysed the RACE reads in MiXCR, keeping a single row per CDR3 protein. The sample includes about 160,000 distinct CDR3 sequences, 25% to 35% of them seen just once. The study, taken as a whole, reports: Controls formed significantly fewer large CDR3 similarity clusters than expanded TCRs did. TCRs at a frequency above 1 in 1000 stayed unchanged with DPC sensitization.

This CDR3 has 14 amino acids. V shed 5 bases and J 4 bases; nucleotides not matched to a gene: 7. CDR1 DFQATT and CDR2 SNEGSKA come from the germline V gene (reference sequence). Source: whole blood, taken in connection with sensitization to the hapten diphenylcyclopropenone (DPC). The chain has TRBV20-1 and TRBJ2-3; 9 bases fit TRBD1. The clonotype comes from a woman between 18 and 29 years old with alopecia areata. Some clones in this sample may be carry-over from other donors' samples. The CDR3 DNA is TGCAGTGCTGCCGGGACAGGGAAGGCAGATACGCAGTATTTT. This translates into CSAAGTGKADTQYF.